This T cell receptor beta chain was observed in a study of regulatory T cells in long-lasting Graves disease. The CDR3 consists of 15 residues. Germline V gene lookup returns CDR1 LNHDA and CDR2 SQIVND (reference sequence). After removal of 5 bases from V and 1 base from J, the junction contained 4 bases not matched to a gene. HTBI primers from iRepertoire and Arm-PCR of CDR3 regions yielded the TCR beta libraries. MiXCR, run by TCRdb on the multiplex PCR reads, gives a single entry per CDR3 protein. The top ten clones hold about 7.8% of a sample with about 430,000 distinct CDR3 sequences, approximately 16% of them seen once. Time point defined: newly diagnosed GD, antithyroid drugs for less than 3 months. Following extraction of RNA from PBMCs, that RNA was used to make the TCR library. In this sample, this clonotype turned up many times. These data were also filed under a second study, of T cells in Graves' hyperthyroidism and ophthalmopathy. That source adds: Model-based prediction identified ophthalmopathy a median around 6.5 months prior to its onset.

This rearrangement joins TRBV19 to TRBJ2-2; 7 nucleotides line up with TRBD1. The TCR sequence derives from a woman in her thirties or forties with Graves disease. The specimen comprised peripheral blood mononuclear cells (PBMCs), sampled at new diagnosis, from a patient treated with antithyroid drugs. The CDR3 here is CASSRTGKNTGELFF. CDR3 sequence (DNA): TGTGCCAGTAGTCGGACAGGCAAGAACACCGGGGAGCTGTTTTTT.